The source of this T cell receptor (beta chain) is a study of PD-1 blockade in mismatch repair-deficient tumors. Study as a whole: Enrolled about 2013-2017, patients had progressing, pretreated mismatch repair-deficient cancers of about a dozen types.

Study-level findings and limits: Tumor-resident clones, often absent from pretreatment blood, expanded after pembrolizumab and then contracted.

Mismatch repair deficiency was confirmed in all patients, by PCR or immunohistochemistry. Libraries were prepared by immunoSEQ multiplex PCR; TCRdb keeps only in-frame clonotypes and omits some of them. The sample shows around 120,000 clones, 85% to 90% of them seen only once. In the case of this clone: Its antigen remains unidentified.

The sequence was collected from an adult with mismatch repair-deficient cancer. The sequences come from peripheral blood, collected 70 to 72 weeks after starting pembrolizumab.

Here the CDR3 reads CASSYEGHGYTF. The CDR3 DNA follows: TGTGCCAGCAGTTACGAGGGGCATGGCTACACCTTC. J is TRBJ1-2 and V is TRBV6-5; D perhaps matches TRBD1 (5 bases). This CDR3 has 12 residues. V lost 2 bases and J 6 bases, leaving 7 bases between the germline ends. Per the germline V gene, CDR1 is MNHEY and CDR2 is SVGAGI.